This TCR beta chain derives from a study of cytomegalovirus exposure and HLA in healthy donors. Study details: One earlier analysis, a look at 180 million or so T cells, found more than 100 million unique TCR beta sequences. Study-level findings and limits: Specific recognition of CMV antigens was confirmed in vitro for a few chains (all CMV-associated).

In regard to this clone: What it binds is unknown.

Healthy bone marrow donors made up the cohort. The PCR had 60 Vbeta and 13 Jbeta primers. The assay was immunoSEQ multiplex PCR, and TCRdb's table has in-frame clones only and misses some. The sample contains about 150,000 clones, 65% to 85% of which appear only once. V was cut by 2 bases and J by 5 bases, with 16 bases left in between. The CDR3 spans 16 residues. Germline assignment: CDR1 SEHNR and CDR2 FQNEAQ (reference sequence). This TCR was recovered from a woman aged 50 to 60 in good health and CMV-seropositive. The genes are TRBV7-9 and TRBJ2-1, with a weak D call TRBD1 (5 bases). Sequencing was performed on PBMCs. The CDR3 loop is CASSLKIGVHDNEQFF. The CDR3 nucleotides are TGTGCCAGCAGCTTAAAGATAGGGGTCCACGACAATGAGCAGTTCTTC.